One T cell receptor beta chain is described in this entry. Its specific antigen is unknown. Within one base of it there is no much larger clone, and no base qualities were kept. CDR1 LGHDT and CDR2 YNNKEL are derived from the germline V gene (reference sequence). Counted from cysteine to phenylalanine, this CDR3 has 13 amino acids. Only the CDR3 portion is preserved as DNA: 39 bases, with reading frame beginning at the first base. Relative to germline, V is 3 bases shorter and J is 3 bases shorter, with 8 bases between their ends. Peripheral blood CD8+ and CD4+ T cells from healthy donors, Susac syndrome patients and multiple sclerosis patients were profiled by high-throughput TCR beta sequencing. The multiple sclerosis controls were treatment-naive patients whose relapsing-remitting disease, either stable or active, fulfilled the revised McDonald criteria. Bulk CD8+ and CD4+ T cells were purified by magnetic negative isolation, whereas CD8+ TEMRA cells were enriched by FACS. Blood was drawn into EDTA tubes, processed within 24 hours, and PBMCs were isolated by density gradient centrifugation. PBMCs intended for TCR sequencing were cryopreserved in liquid nitrogen and thawed later in a water bath at 37 degrees C. The sorted or isolated CD4+, CD8+ and CD8+ TEMRA cells had a purity of 90% or higher.

This specimen belongs to a study of CD8 T cells in Susac syndrome (dated by TCRdb to about 2019). With respect to the entire study: Whether CD8+ T cell activation and differentiation in Susac syndrome was antigen driven was tested using repertoire sequencing.

The study at large found these results: The TCR sequencing and HLA analysis was acknowledged to have included a relatively small number of individuals.

RNA was extracted using the RNeasy kit, and about 0.45 to 1 ug of the RNA was reverse transcribed with random hexamers. TCR beta CDR3 regions were amplified with the immunoSEQ multiplex PCR assay covering 54 Vbeta and 13 Jbeta segments. To correct PCR amplification bias, a synthetic template baseline was used for both primer optimization and computational correction. Regarding the original processing steps: Reads were annotated to V, D and J genes according to IMGT and were analyzed with immunoSEQ Analyzer, with only productive sequences retained. Clonality was computed as one minus Shannon entropy normalized by log2 of the number of productive unique sequences. For each patient and control, public and private clones were evaluated within the 100 most prevalent clones. Susac-specific clones were defined as absent from healthy and MS cohorts, around 980 published viral clones and other ImmuneACCESS disease sequences. TCRdb passed the public sequencing reads through fastp at Q25 and MiXCR, retaining productive beta sequences. Duplicate CDR3 protein sequences are folded into a single record with the most common DNA and genes. The V and J calls were determined by TCRdb, not by the authors. The sample table holds roughly 200,000 distinct CDR3 sequences, of which 95% were seen once. The ten largest clones capture around 0.08% of the sample.

Rearrangement joined TRBV3-1 to TRBJ1-1, with no reliable assignment of the D segment. The TCR sequence derives from a human donor with multiple sclerosis. The source material was CD4+ T cells from PBMCs. The CDR3 reads CASSHEDYTEAFF. The DNA sequence follows: TGTGCCAGCAGCCATGAGGATTACACTGAAGCTTTCTTT.